Listed below are T cell receptor beta chains from one sample, sequenced in a study of T cells in Graves' hyperthyroidism and ophthalmopathy. TCRdb processed the multiplex PCR reads anew with MiXCR; each CDR3 protein has one entry. The data contain about 500,000 distinct CDR3 sequences, approximately 17% of them singletons. The sequenced material came from blood. The receptors shown here come from a woman between 18 and 30 years old with Graves' ophthalmopathy. CDR3s include the opening cysteine and the closing phenylalanine or tryptophan. D genes are given only for firm matches. Clone sizes are given selectively: once, few, many, or a class where the clone is expanded.

CDR3aa: CASSLGGGSSPLHF
CDR3nt: TGCGCCAGCAGCTTAGGCGGGGGAAGTTCACCCCTCCACTTT
len: 14
v_gene: TRBV5-1
d_gene: -
abundance: few
j_gene: TRBJ1-6

CDR3aa: CASSSQGYLGGEQPQHF
CDR3nt: TGCGCCAGCAGCAGCCAGGGGTATTTGGGAGGGGAACAGCCCCAGCATTTT
len: 17
v_gene: TRBV4-1
d_gene: -
abundance: many
j_gene: TRBJ1-5

CDR3aa: CATSRRQGANEKLFF
CDR3nt: TGTGCCACCAGCAGGAGACAGGGGGCTAATGAAAAACTGTTTTTT
len: 15
v_gene: TRBV15
d_gene: TRBD1
abundance: few
j_gene: TRBJ1-4

CDR3aa: CASSLAGGWETQYF
CDR3nt: TGTGCCAGCAGCCTAGCGGGGGGGTGGGAGACCCAGTACTTC
len: 14
v_gene: TRBV7-2
d_gene: TRBD2
abundance: many
j_gene: TRBJ2-5

CDR3aa: CSVIPGQGFTLFF
CDR3nt: TGCAGCGTTATTCCGGGACAGGGGTTCACCTTGTTCTTC
len: 13
v_gene: TRBV29-1
d_gene: TRBD1
abundance: few
j_gene: TRBJ2-1

CDR3aa: CASSQTGSSGNTIYF
CDR3nt: TGCGCCAGCAGCCAAACCGGGAGCTCTGGAAACACCATATATTTT
len: 15
v_gene: TRBV4-1
d_gene: -
abundance: -
j_gene: TRBJ1-3

CDR3aa: CSARFDLGNEQFF
CDR3nt: TGCAGTGCTAGGTTTGACCTGGGGAATGAGCAGTTCTTC
len: 13
v_gene: TRBV20-1
d_gene: -
abundance: few
j_gene: TRBJ2-1

CDR3aa: CASSLAGGQGNYGYTF
CDR3nt: TGTGCCAGCAGCTTAGCTGGGGGACAGGGGAACTATGGCTACACCTTC
len: 16
v_gene: TRBV7-2
d_gene: TRBD1
abundance: many
j_gene: TRBJ1-2

CDR3aa: CSARDRELEQYF
CDR3nt: TGCAGTGCTAGAGATCGTGAGCTCGAGCAGTACTTC
len: 12
v_gene: TRBV20-1
d_gene: -
abundance: many
j_gene: TRBJ2-7

CDR3aa: CAIAQGEFHEQYF
CDR3nt: TGTGCCATTGCCCAGGGGGAATTCCACGAGCAGTACTTC
len: 13
v_gene: TRBV10-3
d_gene: TRBD1
abundance: many
j_gene: TRBJ2-7

CDR3aa: CASSLTPGQGYNEQFF
CDR3nt: TGCGCCAGCAGCCTGACCCCGGGACAGGGTTACAATGAGCAGTTCTTC
len: 16
v_gene: TRBV5-1
d_gene: TRBD1
abundance: many
j_gene: TRBJ2-1

CDR3aa: CASSHDLTAEAFF
CDR3nt: TGTGCCAGCAGCCACGACCTGACAGCAGAAGCTTTCTTT
len: 13
v_gene: TRBV3-1
d_gene: -
abundance: many
j_gene: TRBJ1-1

CDR3aa: CASSSGGGQPQHF
CDR3nt: TGTGCCAGCAGTTCAGGGGGCGGTCAGCCCCAGCATTTT
len: 13
v_gene: TRBV6-6
d_gene: TRBD1
abundance: many
j_gene: TRBJ1-5

CDR3aa: CASSLSLAGKYVEQFF
CDR3nt: TGTGCCAGCAGTTTATCCTTAGCGGGGAAGTACGTTGAGCAGTTCTTC
len: 16
v_gene: TRBV28
d_gene: TRBD2
abundance: many
j_gene: TRBJ2-1

CDR3aa: CASSLIRGDMTQYF
CDR3nt: TGTGCCAGCAGCTTAATCCGGGGGGACATGACCCAGTACTTC
len: 14
v_gene: TRBV11-1
d_gene: -
abundance: many
j_gene: TRBJ2-5

CDR3aa: CASSFVTGVVIKNTEAFF
CDR3nt: TGTGCCAGCAGTTTTGTAACAGGGGTGGTTATTAAGAACACTGAAGCTTTCTTT
len: 18
v_gene: TRBV12-3/TRBV12-4
d_gene: TRBD1
abundance: many
j_gene: TRBJ1-1

CDR3aa: CASSFSVRKTEAFF
CDR3nt: TGTGCCAGCAGTTTTAGTGTTAGGAAAACTGAAGCTTTCTTT
len: 14
v_gene: TRBV12-3/TRBV12-4
d_gene: -
abundance: -
j_gene: TRBJ1-1

CDR3aa: CSVAGNEQFF
CDR3nt: TGCAGCGTTGCGGGGAATGAGCAGTTCTTC
len: 10
v_gene: TRBV29-1
d_gene: -
abundance: few
j_gene: TRBJ2-1

CDR3aa: CASSLAGAGTEAFF
CDR3nt: TGTGCCAGCAGTTTAGCCGGGGCTGGAACTGAAGCTTTCTTT
len: 14
v_gene: TRBV12-3/TRBV12-4
d_gene: -
abundance: many
j_gene: TRBJ1-1

CDR3aa: CASQAGGGSNEQFF
CDR3nt: TGTGCCAGTCAAGCGGGGGGAGGGTCCAATGAGCAGTTCTTC
len: 14
v_gene: TRBV3-1
d_gene: TRBD2
abundance: many
j_gene: TRBJ2-1

CDR3aa: CASSLGVAGGPSYEQYF
CDR3nt: TGTGCCAGCAGCTTAGGGGTAGCGGGAGGACCCTCCTACGAGCAGTACTTC
len: 17
v_gene: TRBV7-6
d_gene: TRBD2
abundance: -
j_gene: TRBJ2-7

CDR3aa: CASSRLAGEGDEQFF
CDR3nt: TGTGCCAGCAGTCGACTAGCGGGAGAAGGAGATGAGCAGTTCTTC
len: 15
v_gene: TRBV6-2/TRBV6-3
d_gene: TRBD2
abundance: many
j_gene: TRBJ2-1

CDR3aa: CASSYDGNPYQPQHF
CDR3nt: TGTGCCAGCAGTTACGACGGGAACCCTTATCAGCCCCAGCATTTT
len: 15
v_gene: TRBV6-6
d_gene: -
abundance: many
j_gene: TRBJ1-5

CDR3aa: CASSHDGTELSYGYTF
CDR3nt: TGTGCCAGCAGTCACGATGGGACAGAGTTAAGCTATGGCTACACCTTC
len: 16
v_gene: TRBV7-9
d_gene: TRBD1
abundance: many
j_gene: TRBJ1-2

CDR3aa: CASSLASMPGYTF
CDR3nt: TGTGCCAGCAGCTTGGCATCGATGCCCGGCTACACCTTC
len: 13
v_gene: TRBV5-8
d_gene: -
abundance: few
j_gene: TRBJ1-2

CDR3aa: CASSTSSTGTYNEKLFF
CDR3nt: TGTGCCAGTAGTACTTCGTCGACCGGGACTTATAATGAAAAACTGTTTTTT
len: 17
v_gene: TRBV19
d_gene: -
abundance: -
j_gene: TRBJ1-4

CDR3aa: CASTTTSGYTF
CDR3nt: TGTGCCAGCACCACGACCTCCGGCTACACCTTC
len: 11
v_gene: TRBV12-3/TRBV12-4
d_gene: -
abundance: few
j_gene: TRBJ1-2

CDR3aa: CSGGSGTESMNTEAFF
CDR3nt: TGCAGCGGAGGGTCCGGGACAGAGAGCATGAACACTGAAGCTTTCTTT
len: 16
v_gene: TRBV29-1
d_gene: TRBD1
abundance: -
j_gene: TRBJ1-1

CDR3aa: CASRGGRARGAFF
CDR3nt: TGTGCCAGCAGGGGGGGAAGGGCGAGGGGAGCTTTCTTT
len: 13
v_gene: TRBV6-1
d_gene: -
abundance: few
j_gene: TRBJ1-1

CDR3aa: CASSSHTNTGELFF
CDR3nt: TGTGCCAGCAGTTCCCACACGAACACCGGGGAGCTGTTTTTT
len: 14
v_gene: TRBV28
d_gene: -
abundance: many
j_gene: TRBJ2-2

CDR3aa: CASSPTGMDTEAFF
CDR3nt: TGTGCCAGCAGCCCGACAGGGATGGACACTGAAGCTTTCTTT
len: 14
v_gene: TRBV11-2
d_gene: TRBD1
abundance: many
j_gene: TRBJ1-1

CDR3aa: CASSRESGYTF
CDR3nt: TGTGCCAGCAGTCGGGAGTCTGGCTACACCTTC
len: 11
v_gene: TRBV25-1
d_gene: -
abundance: -
j_gene: TRBJ1-2

CDR3aa: CASSQVVGHYGYTF
CDR3nt: TGTGCCAGCAGCCAAGTGGTAGGGCACTATGGCTACACCTTC
len: 14
v_gene: TRBV4-2
d_gene: -
abundance: -
j_gene: TRBJ1-2

CDR3aa: CASSLTGVDEQYF
CDR3nt: TGTGCCAGCAGCTTGACAGGGGTCGACGAGCAGTACTTC
len: 13
v_gene: TRBV7-3
d_gene: TRBD1
abundance: many
j_gene: TRBJ2-7

CDR3aa: CASSMGAGGLYNEQFF
CDR3nt: TGTGCCAGTAGTATGGGGGCGGGGGGTCTTTACAATGAGCAGTTCTTC
len: 16
v_gene: TRBV19
d_gene: TRBD2
abundance: -
j_gene: TRBJ2-1

CDR3aa: CASSSTASGKGTQYF
CDR3nt: TGTGCCAGCAGTTCCACTGCTAGCGGGAAGGGGACCCAGTACTTC
len: 15
v_gene: TRBV28
d_gene: TRBD2
abundance: many
j_gene: TRBJ2-5

CDR3aa: CASSPPGVQETQYF
CDR3nt: TGTGCCAGCAGTCCCCCGGGGGTCCAAGAGACCCAGTACTTC
len: 14
v_gene: TRBV6-1
d_gene: -
abundance: -
j_gene: TRBJ2-5

CDR3aa: CSASGTSGMYNEQFF
CDR3nt: TGCAGTGCTAGTGGGACTAGCGGCATGTACAATGAGCAGTTCTTC
len: 15
v_gene: TRBV20-1
d_gene: TRBD2
abundance: many
j_gene: TRBJ2-1

CDR3aa: CASSQEWGSGTDTQYF
CDR3nt: TGTGCCAGCAGCCAAGAGTGGGGGTCCGGCACAGATACGCAGTATTTT
len: 16
v_gene: TRBV4-2
d_gene: -
abundance: -
j_gene: TRBJ2-3

CDR3aa: CASSIIGRGVHEQYF
CDR3nt: TGTGCCAGCAGTATCATCGGCAGGGGGGTCCACGAGCAGTACTTC
len: 15
v_gene: TRBV6-1
d_gene: -
abundance: once
j_gene: TRBJ2-7

CDR3aa: CASSPIGGNAEKLFF
CDR3nt: TGTGCCAGCAGCCCTATAGGGGGAAATGCGGAAAAACTGTTTTTT
len: 15
v_gene: TRBV7-2
d_gene: -
abundance: many
j_gene: TRBJ1-4

CDR3aa: CASSIDLVTGGGTGELFF
CDR3nt: TGTGCCAGTAGTATAGATCTGGTGACAGGGGGCGGAACCGGGGAGCTGTTTTTT
len: 18
v_gene: TRBV19
d_gene: TRBD1
abundance: -
j_gene: TRBJ2-2

CDR3aa: CASRPDSHSNQPQHF
CDR3nt: TGTGCCAGCAGACCGGACAGCCATAGCAATCAGCCCCAGCATTTT
len: 15
v_gene: TRBV6-1
d_gene: -
abundance: many
j_gene: TRBJ1-5

CDR3aa: CASSIRPDSEAFF
CDR3nt: TGTGCCAGTAGTATCCGGCCGGACTCTGAAGCTTTCTTT
len: 13
v_gene: TRBV19
d_gene: -
abundance: -
j_gene: TRBJ1-1

CDR3aa: CASSPVVGSRNEQFF
CDR3nt: TGCGCCAGCAGCCCCGTCGTAGGTTCGCGCAATGAGCAGTTCTTC
len: 15
v_gene: TRBV4-1
d_gene: -
abundance: -
j_gene: TRBJ2-1

CDR3aa: CASSLMPAGPEAFF
CDR3nt: TGTGCCAGCAGTTTAATGCCAGCCGGCCCTGAAGCTTTCTTT
len: 14
v_gene: TRBV27
d_gene: -
abundance: many
j_gene: TRBJ1-1